This TCR beta chain comes out of a study of blood T cell repertoires in COVID-19. Study-level information: From the United States, Italy and Spain came samples of acute and convalescent COVID-19. From T cells, B-cell-depleted T cells, or PBMCs came the material, which was cDNA or gDNA.

V was clipped by 3 bases and J by 0 bases, with 14 bases between them. The germline gives CDR1 GTSNPN, CDR2 SVGIG (reference sequence). CDR3 length: 15 residues. In the study's own analysis: The authors estimated nucleated cell counts from reference gene primer amplification. The table came from immunoSEQ multiplex PCR; TCRdb's copy has only in-frame clones and leaves some out. V and J calls plus clone size are reproduced from that table; the DNA served to infer D and trimming. The sample yields 65,000 to 70,000 clones, nearly 80% seen once. This clone was counted once. The V gene is TRBV30, the J gene TRBJ2-5; tentative D call: TRBD1 (5 bases). The origin of this receptor is a human donor in a cohort sampled during active COVID-19. Sequenced sample: peripheral blood. The CDR3 coding sequence is TGTGCCTGGAGGGCGGACACACGGTACCAAGAGACCCAGTACTTC. Its protein product is CAWRADTRYQETQYF. Using reference TRBV30 and TRBJ2-5 for the parts outside the CDR3, the full variable domain is SQTIHQWPATLVQPVGSPLSLECTVEGTSNPNLYWYRQAAGRGLQLLFYSVGIGQISSEVPQNLSASRPQDRQFILSSKKLLLSDSGFYLCAWRADTRYQETQYFGPGTRLLVL.